This T cell receptor (beta chain) originates from a study of blood T cell repertoires in COVID-19. Using immunoSEQ multiplex PCR, the repertoire was profiled, and TCRdb retains in-frame clones only, with some absent. Among about 50,000 clones listed, 75% to 85% were seen once. This TCR was sampled from a man in his forties or fifties with acute or convalescent COVID-19. The sample was peripheral blood.

Written as DNA, the CDR3 is TGTGCCACCAGTGATTGGGCGGAGGGGGCTTACAATGAGCAGTTCTTC. It is translated as CATSDWAEGAYNEQFF. The gene calls are TRBV24-1 and TRBJ2-1, with TRBD1 as a possible D gene (7 bases). The CDR3 sequence is 16 residues long. CDR1 is KGHDR, CDR2 SFDVKD, per germline. Trimming shortened V by 2 bases and J by 4 bases, and 14 bases separated the two germline ends.